This T cell receptor (beta chain) was recovered during a study of blood T cell repertoires in COVID-19 (dated by TCRdb to about 2020). About the full investigation: Samples covering the acute and convalescent phases of COVID-19 were provided by collaborators in the United States, Italy and Spain. The prospective study material was composed of cDNA or gDNA derived from T cells, B-cell-depleted T cells, or PBMCs. The repertoires were released in a freely available public database meant as a resource for research on the immune response to SARS-CoV-2. Where available, HLA class I and class II types were obtained from metadata supplied by the sample provider rather than from assay-based typing. The sample metadata nearly always contained a de-identified subject ID, COVID-19 status, age in years and sex. The samples were drawn from the first 160 participants of the ongoing ImmuneRACE study and from some 1,300 subjects provided by 6 global collaborators. The dataset comprised deeply sampled blood TCRbeta repertoires from subjects exposed to, actively infected with, or recovered from COVID-19.

Each collaborating institution followed its own protocols to collect whole blood in K2EDTA tubes. For TCRbeta analysis, collaborators shipped samples as frozen whole blood, isolated PBMCs, or DNA extracted from either of those sample types. TCRbeta CDR3 regions were amplified from genomic DNA using the immunoSEQ Assay, a bias-controlled multiplex PCR. Per the original workflow: Nucleated cell counts per sample were estimated from amplification of reference gene primers within the assay. To quantify the absolute abundance of each unique TCRbeta CDR3 rearrangement, sequence reads were collapsed and filtered. For each sample, productive Simpson clonality was calculated as the square root of Simpson's diversity index across productive rearrangements. TCRdb limited this immuneACCESS table to in-frame rearrangements with V and J called. A share of clones is missing; checked studies link under half to unresolved V genes, and the rest is unexplained. V, J and clone size reflect that table, while D and trimming were determined from the DNA. Recorded for this sample are about 130,000 clones; 65% to 90% of them occurred a single time. Roughly 30% of the sample rests with the top ten.

From cysteine to phenylalanine, the CDR3 is 12 amino acids long. Just CDR3 DNA is preserved here, 36 bases in frame from base 1. From a lookup of the germline V gene, CDR1 and CDR2 are MGHDK and SYGVNS. Trimming takes 1 base from V and 4 bases from J, and the germline ends sit 4 bases apart. Note on this clone: Its antigen is unknown. The input lacks base qualities; no much larger clone sits a single base away.

Overall study results and their limits: The amount of clinical and demographic metadata varied by source and participant and was provided uncurated.

The TCR was taken from a woman aged 80 or over with acute or convalescent COVID-19. The sequencing sample was made of peripheral blood. The chain uses TRBV25-1 and TRBJ2-5; the D gene cannot be resolved reliably. The nucleotide sequence reads TGTGCCAGCAGTGAATTAGCAGAGACCCAGTACTTC. It translates to CASSELAETQYF. This CDR3, with the reference TRBV25-1 and TRBJ2-5 proteins standing in past its ends, gives the full variable domain EADIYQTPRYLVIGTGKKITLECSQTMGHDKMYWYQQDPGMELHLIHYSYGVNSTEKGDLSSESTVSRIRTEHFPLTLESARPSHTSQYLCASSELAETQYFGPGTRLLVL.